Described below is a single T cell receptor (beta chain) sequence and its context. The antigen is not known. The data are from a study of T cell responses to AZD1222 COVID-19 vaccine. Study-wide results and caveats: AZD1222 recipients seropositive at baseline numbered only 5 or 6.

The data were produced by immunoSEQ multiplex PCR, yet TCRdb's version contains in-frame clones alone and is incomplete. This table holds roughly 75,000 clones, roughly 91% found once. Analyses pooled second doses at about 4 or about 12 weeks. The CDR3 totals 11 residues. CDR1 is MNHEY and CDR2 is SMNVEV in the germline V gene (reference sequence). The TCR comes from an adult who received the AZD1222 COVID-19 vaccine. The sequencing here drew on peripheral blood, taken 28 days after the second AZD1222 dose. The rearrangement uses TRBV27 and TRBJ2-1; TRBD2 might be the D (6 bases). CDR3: CSSGGYHEQFF. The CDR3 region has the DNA TGTAGTAGCGGTGGGTATCATGAGCAGTTCTTC.